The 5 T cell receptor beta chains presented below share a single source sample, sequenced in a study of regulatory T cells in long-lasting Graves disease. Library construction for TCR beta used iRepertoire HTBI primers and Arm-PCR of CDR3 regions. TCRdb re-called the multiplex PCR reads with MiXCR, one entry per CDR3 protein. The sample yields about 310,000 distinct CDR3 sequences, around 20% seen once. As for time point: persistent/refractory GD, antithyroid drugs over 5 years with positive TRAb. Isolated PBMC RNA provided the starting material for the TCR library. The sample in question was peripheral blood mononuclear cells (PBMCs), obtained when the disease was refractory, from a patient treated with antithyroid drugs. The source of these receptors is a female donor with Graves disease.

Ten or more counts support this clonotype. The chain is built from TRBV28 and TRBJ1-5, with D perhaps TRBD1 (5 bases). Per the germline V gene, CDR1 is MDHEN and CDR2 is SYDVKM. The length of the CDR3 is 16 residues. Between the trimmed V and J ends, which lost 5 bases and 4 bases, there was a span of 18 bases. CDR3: CASSKTLGRGNQPQHF. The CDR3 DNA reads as TGTGCCAGCAGTAAGACACTAGGACGGGGGAATCAGCCCCAGCATTTT.

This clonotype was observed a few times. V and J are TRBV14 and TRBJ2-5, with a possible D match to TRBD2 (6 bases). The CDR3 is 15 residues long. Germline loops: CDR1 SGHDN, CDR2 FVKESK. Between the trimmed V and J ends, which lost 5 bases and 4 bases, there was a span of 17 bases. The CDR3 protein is CASSYRAASAETQYF. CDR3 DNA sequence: TGTGCCAGCAGCTACCGCGCGGCTAGCGCAGAGACCCAGTACTTC.

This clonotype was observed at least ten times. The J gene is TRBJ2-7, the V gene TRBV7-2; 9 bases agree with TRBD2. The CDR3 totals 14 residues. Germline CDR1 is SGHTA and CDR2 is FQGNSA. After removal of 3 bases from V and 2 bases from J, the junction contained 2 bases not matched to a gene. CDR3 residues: CASSFGGGAYEQYF. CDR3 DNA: TGTGCCAGCAGCTTTGGCGGGGGGGCCTACGAGCAGTACTTC.

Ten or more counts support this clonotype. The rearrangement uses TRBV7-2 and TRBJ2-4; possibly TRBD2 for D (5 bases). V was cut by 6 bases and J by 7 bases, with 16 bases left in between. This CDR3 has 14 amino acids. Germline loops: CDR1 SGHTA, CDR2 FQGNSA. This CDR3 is CASREAVEPNIQYF. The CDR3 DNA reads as TGTGCCAGCAGAGAAGCGGTGGAGCCGAACATTCAGTACTTC.

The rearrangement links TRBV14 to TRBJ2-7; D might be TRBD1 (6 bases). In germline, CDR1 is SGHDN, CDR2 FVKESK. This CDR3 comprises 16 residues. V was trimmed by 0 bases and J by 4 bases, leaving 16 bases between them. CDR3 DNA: TGTGCCAGCAGCCAAGAACGAGGGGGTACTCGGTACGAGCAGTACTTC. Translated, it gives CASSQERGGTRYEQYF.